A selection of T cell receptor beta chains follows, all from one sample in a study of glioma-infiltrating T cells after dendritic cell vaccination. Using immunoSEQ multiplex PCR, the repertoire was profiled, and TCRdb retains in-frame clones only, with some absent. The sample has 80,000 to 100,000 clones; around three quarters are singletons. The sample in question was blood, obtained before dendritic cell vaccination. The source of these receptors is a human donor with glioblastoma. Both conserved end residues are part of each CDR3. D genes are given only for firm matches. Rows may omit the clone size; those that give it use once, few, many or a size class.

abundance	j_gene	d_gene	v_gene	CDR3aa	CDR3nt
-	TRBJ2-7	TRBD2	TRBV7-2	CASTLRTSGNEQYF	TGTGCCAGCACCCTCCGGACTAGCGGCAACGAGCAGTACTTC
-	TRBJ2-1	TRBD1	TRBV9	CASSAPGQPYNEQFF	TGTGCCAGCAGCGCACCGGGACAGCCCTACAATGAGCAGTTCTTC
few	TRBJ2-3	-	TRBV6-1	CASSERGTTDTQYF	TGTGCCAGCAGTGAACGAGGTACCACAGATACGCAGTATTTT
-	TRBJ2-5	-	TRBV9	CASSVERGIGETQYF	TGTGCCAGCAGCGTAGAGAGGGGGATAGGGGAGACCCAGTACTTC
-	TRBJ2-3	TRBD1	TRBV10-3	CASSLRGQGTSDTQYF	TGTGCCAGCTCTTTAAGGGGACAGGGGACGTCAGATACGCAGTATTTT
-	TRBJ2-7	-	TRBV7-3	CASSLRAATPSEQYF	TGTGCCAGCAGCTTAAGGGCAGCTACCCCGTCTGAGCAGTACTTC
few	TRBJ1-3	TRBD1	TRBV7-9	CASSLSGQVLISGNTIYF	TGTGCCAGCAGCTTATCGGGACAGGTTTTAATCTCTGGAAACACCATATATTTT
-	TRBJ1-1	-	TRBV15	CATSRSYGGNVKGMNTEAFF	TGTGCCACCAGCAGAAGCTACGGGGGTAACGTGAAGGGGATGAACACTGAAGCTTTCTTT
-	TRBJ1-1	-	TRBV7-9	CASSSNPWSTEAFF	TGTGCCAGCAGCTCCAATCCTTGGAGCACTGAAGCTTTCTTT
-	TRBJ2-3	TRBD2	TRBV30	CATTVGAGGTDTQYF	TGTGCCACTACTGTCGGCGCGGGGGGCACAGATACGCAGTATTTT
once	TRBJ2-7	TRBD1	TRBV19	CASSLPDRDYEQYF	TGTGCCAGTAGTCTCCCCGACAGGGACTACGAGCAGTACTTC
-	TRBJ2-5	-	TRBV5-6	CASSLAGILQETQYF	TGTGCCAGCAGCTTGGCGGGGATCCTCCAAGAGACCCAGTACTTC
-	TRBJ2-7	-	TRBV19	CASSPRPTGRHEQYF	TGTGCCAGTAGTCCCCGCCCTACAGGGCGGCACGAGCAGTACTTC
-	TRBJ1-1	TRBD1	TRBV5-4	CASSLQTGGTEAFF	TGTGCCAGCAGCTTGCAGACAGGGGGCACTGAAGCTTTCTTT
-	TRBJ1-2	-	TRBV28	CATRRGNGYTF	TGTGCCACCCGACGGGGGAATGGCTACACCTTC
-	TRBJ2-7	TRBD2	TRBV6-5	CASSYSAGESLLKQYF	TGTGCCAGCAGTTACTCTGCGGGAGAGTCCCTCTTAAAGCAGTACTTC
-	TRBJ2-6	-	TRBV1	CTSSTLLACSSGANVLTF	TGCACCAGCAGCACTCTACTAGCGTGTAGCTCTGGGGCCAACGTCCTGACTTTC
-	TRBJ2-3	TRBD2	TRBV7-2	CASSSGLAGRFRTDTQYF	TGTGCCAGCAGCTCAGGACTAGCGGGACGGTTCAGAACAGATACGCAGTATTTT
-	TRBJ1-2	TRBD1	TRBV9	CASSPRTGAFTGGYTF	TGTGCCAGCAGCCCACGGACAGGGGCATTCACGGGGGGCTACACCTTC
-	TRBJ1-2	TRBD1	TRBV19	CASRSGTGDGYTF	TGTGCCAGTAGATCCGGGACAGGGGATGGCTACACCTTC
-	TRBJ2-5	TRBD2	TRBV15	CATSRDRGGETQYF	TGTGCCACCAGCAGAGATCGGGGGGGGGAGACCCAGTACTTC
-	TRBJ2-7	TRBD1	TRBV4-1	CASSQTDRGFSYEQYF	TGCGCCAGCAGCCAGACCGACAGGGGGTTTTCATACGAGCAGTACTTC
-	TRBJ1-2	TRBD1	TRBV9	CASSVGVDRGQGYTF	TGTGCCAGCAGCGTAGGGGTCGACAGGGGACAGGGCTACACCTTC
-	TRBJ2-7	TRBD2	TRBV5-1	CASKAGETYEQYF	TGCGCCAGCAAGGCGGGGGAGACCTACGAGCAGTACTTC
-	TRBJ1-5	-	TRBV7-9	CASSFGSLVDQPQHF	TGTGCCAGCAGCTTCGGGTCCCTAGTAGATCAGCCCCAGCATTTT